This TCR beta chain was sequenced in a study of monozygotic twins with inflammatory bowel disease. With regard to this clonotype: What it binds is not known.

Each donor gave roughly 2.5 ml of peripheral blood. General observations from the study: Separate T cell subtypes could not be resolved from one another.

Each UMI, carrying a 6-nucleotide sample barcode, came from template switching. TCRalpha and TCRbeta cDNA was put through two nested PCRs of about 15 and 9 cycles. TCRdb reanalyzed the 5' RACE reads, giving one entry per CDR3 protein sequence and no DNA. This sample's table reports about 420,000 distinct CDR3 sequences. CDR1 and CDR2 (germline): MNHEY, SMNVEV (reference sequence). CDR3 length equals 14 residues. The receptor was derived from a human donor with ulcerative colitis or Crohn's disease, or a healthy co-twin of an affected twin (not recorded which). Material for sequencing was blood. The genes are TRBV27 and TRBJ1-4; no DNA is available, so the TRBD1 call from TCRdb remains unchecked. CDR3: CASRATGASEKLFF.